Below are 6 T cell receptor beta chains sequenced from a single sample in a study of blood T cell repertoires in COVID-19. The data were produced by immunoSEQ multiplex PCR, yet TCRdb's version contains in-frame clones alone and is incomplete. The data show some 70,000 clones, roughly 89% seen once. Sequenced input: peripheral blood. The receptors were sampled from a man aged 55 to 69 with acute or convalescent COVID-19.

The chain employs TRBV7-3 and TRBJ1-3, with unresolved D. V was clipped by 3 bases and J by 0 bases, with 9 bases between them. CDR3 length: 15 residues. Germline CDR1 is SGHTA and CDR2 is FQGTGA. CDR3 region: CASSFSGSSGNTIYF. In DNA, the CDR3 is TGTGCCAGCAGCTTTTCTGGGAGCTCTGGAAACACCATATATTTT.

V usage is TRBV15 and J usage is TRBJ2-1; 8 bases line up with TRBD1. The CDR3 consists of 15 residues. V lost 4 bases, J lost 4 bases, and 6 bases stayed unmatched. Germline V CDR1 and CDR2: LNHNV, YYDKDF (reference sequence). The CDR3 loop is CATSTGQVSYNEQFF. DNA of the CDR3: TGTGCCACCAGCACGGGACAGGTTTCATACAATGAGCAGTTCTTC.

The chain has TRBV29-1 and TRBJ1-2; 8 bases line up with TRBD1. The CDR3 has 12 residues. Per the germline V gene, CDR1 is SQVTM and CDR2 is ANQGSEA. J lost 2 bases, V lost 4 bases, and 0 bases had no gene match. The CDR3 spells CSVAGGNYGYTF. The CDR3 DNA reads TGCAGCGTTGCAGGGGGCAACTATGGCTACACCTTC. Supplemented by reference TRBV29-1 and TRBJ1-2, the full variable domain reads SAVISQKPSRDICQRGTSLTIQCQVDSQVTMMFWYRQQPGQSLTLIATANQGSEATYESGFVIDKFPISRPNLTFSTLTVSNMSPEDSSIYLCSVAGGNYGYTFGSGTRLTVV.

The sample holds one count of this clone. The CDR3 DNA reads as TGTGCCAGCCTGGGGGGGAGTCGCGGGGAGGCCTCCTACGAGCAGTACTTC. It is translated as CASLGGSRGEASYEQYF. The gene calls are TRBV14 and TRBJ2-7; 7 nucleotides align to TRBD2. Germline V lookup: CDR1 SGHDN, CDR2 FVKESK. This CDR3 is 17 amino acids long. V shed 8 bases, J shed 0 bases, and the junction held 16 bases outside the gene matches.

The chain employs TRBV19 and TRBJ1-2; D is possibly TRBD1 (6 bases). The germline V gene has CDR1 LNHDA and CDR2 SQIVND (reference sequence). V was pared by 3 bases and J by 3 bases, with 14 bases between. This CDR3 is built from 15 residues. The CDR3 DNA is TGTGCCAGTAGTATTGTGGCGGGGGCGGACTATGGCTACACCTTC. It yields the protein CASSIVAGADYGYTF.

The chain combines TRBV19 with TRBJ2-4; TRBD1 agrees at 9 bases. Germline CDR1 LNHDA, CDR2 SQIVND (reference sequence). The J segment lost 1 base and the V segment lost 0 bases, leaving 4 bases of the junction unmatched. The CDR3 consists of 17 residues. DNA for the CDR3: TGTGCCAGTAGTATAGACGGGACAGGGTTCGCCAAAAACATTCAGTACTTC. This codes for CASSIDGTGFAKNIQYF.